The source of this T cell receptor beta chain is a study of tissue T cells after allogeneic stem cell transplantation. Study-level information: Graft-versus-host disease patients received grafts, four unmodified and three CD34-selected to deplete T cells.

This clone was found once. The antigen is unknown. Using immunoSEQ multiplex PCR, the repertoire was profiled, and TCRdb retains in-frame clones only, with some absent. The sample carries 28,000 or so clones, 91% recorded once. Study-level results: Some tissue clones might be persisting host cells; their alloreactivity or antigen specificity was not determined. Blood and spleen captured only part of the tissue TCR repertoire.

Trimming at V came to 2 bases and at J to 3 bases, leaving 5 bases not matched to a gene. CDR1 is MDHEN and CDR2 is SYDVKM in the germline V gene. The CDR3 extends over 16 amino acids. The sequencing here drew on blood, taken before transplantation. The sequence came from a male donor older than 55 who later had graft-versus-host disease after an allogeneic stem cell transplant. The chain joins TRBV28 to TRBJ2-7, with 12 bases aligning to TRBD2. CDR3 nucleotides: TGTGCCAGCAGTTTACCTAGACTAGCGGGAGTCTACGAGCAGTACTTC. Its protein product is CASSLPRLAGVYEQYF. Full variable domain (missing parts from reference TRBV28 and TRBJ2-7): DVKVTQSSRYLVKRTGEKVFLECVQDMDHENMFWYRQDPGLGLRLIYFSYDVKMKEKGDIPEGYSVSREKKERFSLILESASTNQTSMYLCASSLPRLAGVYEQYFGPGTRLTVT.